This T cell receptor beta chain appears in the sequencing data of a study of blood T cell repertoires in COVID-19. Study overall: Material from acute and convalescent COVID-19 was sourced from the United States, Italy and Spain.

Cohort placement rested on clinical history that participants reported themselves. Before being deemed recovered, Cohort 3 donors had two negative PCRs, clearance, or symptom resolution. Under the authors' procedure: It was from reference gene primer amplification that nucleated cell counts were estimated. Libraries were prepared by immunoSEQ multiplex PCR; TCRdb keeps only in-frame clonotypes and omits some of them. V, J and clone size are taken as reported in that table, and D and trimming were inferred from the DNA itself. Here the sample spans more than 200,000 clones, approximately 80% being singletons. Germline V CDR1 and CDR2: SGHTA, FQGNSA. The V gene lost 5 bases and the J gene lost 3 bases, with 6 bases spanning the gap. The CDR3 contains 12 residues.

This rearrangement joins TRBV7-2 to TRBJ2-3; D is ambiguous. Sequences were obtained from PBMCs or T cells enriched from blood (not recorded which). This clonotype originated in a man in his sixties who had recovered from COVID-19. The CDR3 DNA sequence: TGTGCCAGCAGCCGGCGGACAGATACGCAGTATTTT. Translated, it gives CASSRRTDTQYF.